Following are 16 T cell receptor beta chains from one sample sequenced in a study of T cell repertoires in cytomegalovirus infection. One entry per CDR3 protein, called by TCRdb with MiXCR from the reads. This repertoire shows 230,000 or so distinct CDR3 sequences, about a sixth found once; its top ten account for roughly 50%. Material for sequencing was CD8+ T cells from PBMCs. The receptors here all came from a human donor in good health (CMV status not recorded). Some clones in this sample may be carry-over from other donors' samples.

Only a few counts were recorded for this clonotype. The chain uses TRBV27 and TRBJ1-6; 7 bases are shared with TRBD1. Germline V CDR1 and CDR2: MNHEY, SMNVEV (reference sequence). Trimming removed 3 bases from V and 4 bases from J; junction bases left unmatched: 6. This CDR3 has 16 amino acids. The CDR3 nucleotides are TGTGCCAGCAGTTTCCAGCCAGGGGGTTATAATTCACCCCTCCACTTT. Its protein is CASSFQPGGYNSPLHF.

The V and J genes are TRBV20-1 and TRBJ2-1; 11 nucleotides line up with TRBD2. From germline, CDR1 is DFQATT and CDR2 SNEGSKA (reference sequence). CDR3 length equals 14 residues. J gave up 9 bases and V 8 bases, and 12 bases lay outside the gene matches. The CDR3: CSLKESGTSGEQFF. For the CDR3, the DNA is TGCAGTCTTAAGGAGTCCGGGACTAGCGGTGAGCAGTTCTTC.

This clonotype was seen a few times. DNA for the CDR3: TGCAGCGTTGAACGGGGCAGGGGAACCGAGCAGTACTTC. Translating gives CSVERGRGTEQYF. This chain joins TRBV29-1 and TRBJ2-7; D perhaps matches TRBD1 (6 bases). The CDR3 loop spans 13 amino acids. V was trimmed by 2 bases and J by 6 bases, leaving 14 bases between them. Germline assignment: CDR1 SQVTM and CDR2 ANQGSEA.

This clonotype was observed a few times. The V call is TRBV20-1, the J call TRBJ2-3; 9 nucleotides line up with TRBD2. The CDR3 runs to 17 residues. The J segment lost 2 bases and the V segment lost 7 bases, leaving 16 bases of the junction unmatched. Germline assignment: CDR1 DFQATT and CDR2 SNEGSKA (reference sequence). As DNA, the CDR3 is TGCAGTGGGACGTATAGGCACCTAGCGGGGTACACAGATACGCAGTATTTT. Protein sequence: CSGTYRHLAGYTDTQYF.

In its sample, this clonotype was seen many times. J is TRBJ2-1 and V is TRBV11-2; D possibly uses TRBD1 or TRBD2 (5 bases each). This CDR3 is built from 14 residues. V was cut by 6 bases and J by 13 bases, with 22 bases left in between. Germline V gives CDR1 SGHAT, CDR2 FQNNGV. CDR3 loop: CASREDQDTLYQFF. The CDR3 nucleotides read TGTGCCAGCAGGGAGGATCAGGACACCCTCTACCAGTTCTTC.

V usage is TRBV29-1 and J usage is TRBJ2-1; D is perhaps TRBD2 (5 bases). Germline values: CDR1 SQVTM, CDR2 ANQGSEA. Deletions cut 2 bases from V and 0 bases from J, with 5 bases between. The CDR3 length is 13 residues. The CDR3 spells CSVETSSYNEQFF. The CDR3 DNA sequence: TGCAGCGTTGAAACTAGCTCCTACAATGAGCAGTTCTTC.

The rearrangement links TRBV7-6 to TRBJ2-5; tentative D call: TRBD1 (5 bases). The CDR3 consists of 16 residues. Trimming cost V 5 bases and J 3 bases, with 19 bases left between them. The germline V gene has CDR1 SGHVS and CDR2 FNYEAQ. The CDR3 sequence: CASSPVGRAREETQYF. CDR3 DNA sequence: TGTGCCAGCAGCCCCGTGGGCAGGGCAAGAGAAGAGACCCAGTACTTC.

This clonotype was seen a handful of times. V and J are TRBV2 and TRBJ1-1, with D maybe TRBD1 (5 bases). The V gene's germline CDR1 is SNHLY and CDR2 FYNNEI. This CDR3 spans 16 amino acids. V was shortened by 3 bases and J by 1 base, with 15 bases between the two germline ends. Written as DNA, the CDR3 is TGTGCCAGCAGTGAGGCCCCCGACAGACCGAACACTGAAGCTTTCTTT. Residues: CASSEAPDRPNTEAFF. The whole variable domain, remainder taken from reference TRBV2 and TRBJ1-1, is EPEVTQTPSHQVTQMGQEVILRCVPISNHLYFYWYRQILGQKVEFLVSFYNNEISEKSEIFDDQFSVERPDGSNFTLKIRSTKLEDSAMYFCASSEAPDRPNTEAFFGQGTRLTVV.

This clonotype was counted at least ten times. V and J are TRBV7-8 and TRBJ2-1; TRBD1 agrees at 9 bases. The length of the CDR3 is 16 residues. Germline CDR1 is SGHVS and CDR2 is FQNEAQ. Trimming removed 5 bases from V and 6 bases from J; junction bases left unmatched: 11. The CDR3 nucleotides are TGTGCCAGCAGCCCGTACTCCGGGACAGGGAGCAATGAGCAGTTCTTC. Amino acid sequence: CASSPYSGTGSNEQFF.

The rearrangement uses TRBV15 and TRBJ1-5; D may be TRBD1 (6 bases). Trimming left V 5 bases short and J 5 bases short, with 16 bases between. Germline lookup yields CDR1 LNHNV and CDR2 YYDKDF (reference sequence). There are 15 residues in the CDR3. DNA of the CDR3: TGTGCCACCAGCGGGCGGCTACAGGGAGATCAGCCCCAGCATTTT. This encodes CATSGRLQGDQPQHF. Full variable domain (outside the CDR3, taken from reference TRBV15 and TRBJ1-5): DAMVIQNPRYQVTQFGKPVTLSCSQTLNHNVMYWYQQKSSQAPKLLFHYYDKDFNNEADTPDNFQSRRPNTSFCFLDIRSPGLGDTAMYLCATSGRLQGDQPQHFGDGTRLSIL.

This clonotype has ten or more counts. This chain connects TRBV7-8 to TRBJ1-1; D call uncertain. CDR3 length equals 13 residues. Germline values: CDR1 SGHVS, CDR2 FQNEAQ. V was shortened by 5 bases and J by 1 base, with 8 bases between the two germline ends. In nucleotides, the CDR3 is TGTGCCAGCAGCCCCGGGCAGAACACTGAAGCTTTCTTT. Encoded protein: CASSPGQNTEAFF.

This chain joins TRBV5-1 and TRBJ1-3, with 8 nucleotides matching TRBD1. The CDR3 runs 15 residues. After removal of 4 bases from V and 4 bases from J, the junction contained 7 bases not matched to a gene. Germline lookup yields CDR1 SGHRS and CDR2 YFSETQ. The CDR3 DNA reads TGCGCCAGCAGCACCGGACAGGGTGGAGGAAACACCATATATTTT. It yields the protein CASSTGQGGGNTIYF.

This clonotype was detected many times. CDR3 sequence (DNA): TGTGCCAGCAGTTCGGGAGGGTCCACAGATACGCAGTATTTT. Protein product: CASSSGGSTDTQYF. The rearrangement uses TRBV27 and TRBJ2-3, with 8 bases matching TRBD2. The V gene end was trimmed by 4 bases and the J gene end by 2 bases; junction bases not matched to a gene: 2. The CDR3 extends over 14 amino acids. Germline CDR1 and CDR2: MNHEY and SMNVEV (reference sequence).

This clonotype has ten or more counts. This CDR3 reads CASSSSLLNEQFF. The CDR3 bases are TGTGCCAGCAGCTCTTCCCTCCTGAATGAGCAGTTCTTC. The chain is built from TRBV7-9 and TRBJ2-1; no definite D call. Germline V gene lookup returns CDR1 SEHNR and CDR2 FQNEAQ (reference sequence). The ends were cut back, 4 bases at V and 7 bases at J, with 11 bases in the middle. This CDR3 region has 13 residues.

The chain employs TRBV6-5 and TRBJ2-5; 10 positions match TRBD1. The CDR3 has 15 amino acids. Germline V CDR1 and CDR2: MNHEY, SVGAGI. The V and J ends lost 5 bases and 5 bases, in that order; junction bases with no gene match: 8. The DNA of the CDR3 is TGTGCCAGCAGTGACCAGACAGGGGGCCTGGAGACCCAGTACTTC. The encoded protein is CASSDQTGGLETQYF.

The rearrangement uses TRBV12-3 or TRBV12-4 and TRBJ2-7, with D perhaps matching TRBD1 (6 bases). The CDR3 consists of 13 residues. Trimming took 7 bases from V and 0 from J, leaving 10 bases between them. The CDR3 region has the DNA TGTGCCAGCAATGGGGGCAGCTCCTACGAGCAGTACTTC. Translating it yields CASNGGSSYEQYF.